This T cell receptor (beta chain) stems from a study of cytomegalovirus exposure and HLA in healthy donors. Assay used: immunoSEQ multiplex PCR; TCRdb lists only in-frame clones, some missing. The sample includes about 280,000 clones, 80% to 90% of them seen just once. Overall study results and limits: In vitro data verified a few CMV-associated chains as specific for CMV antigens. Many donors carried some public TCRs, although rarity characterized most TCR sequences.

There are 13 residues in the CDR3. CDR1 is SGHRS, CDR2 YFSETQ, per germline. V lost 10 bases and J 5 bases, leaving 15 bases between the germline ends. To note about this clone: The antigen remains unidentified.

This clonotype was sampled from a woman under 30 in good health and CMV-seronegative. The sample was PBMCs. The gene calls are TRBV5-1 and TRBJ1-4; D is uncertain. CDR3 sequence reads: CASKRGINEKLFF. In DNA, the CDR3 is TGCGCCTCCAAAAGAGGGATCAATGAAAAACTGTTTTTT.